These T cell receptor beta chains were read from a single sample in a study of beta chain features in type 1 diabetes. Data came from immunoSEQ multiplex PCR; TCRdb stores just in-frame clones and leaves some out. The sample has 900,000 or so clones; 15% to 20% are singletons. What was sequenced was naive CD4+ T cells from blood. Source of these receptors: a woman between 18 and 29 years old in good health. CDR3s leave out the opening cysteine and the closing phenylalanine or tryptophan. A D gene is named only where the DNA matches it firmly. Size is stated for part of the rows, as once, few or many counts, or as a class when the clone is expanded.

CDR3 protein	D gene	V gene	clone size	J gene
ASSQDSRVNYGYT	-	TRBV28	-	TRBJ1-2
ASSYPRQLKTQY	-	TRBV6-5	few	TRBJ2-5
ASSLSERSYNEQF	-	TRBV7-2	-	TRBJ2-1
ASSPSATREQY	-	TRBV18	-	TRBJ2-7
ASSFDGTEAF	-	TRBV5-1	-	TRBJ1-1
ASNLARALTDTQY	-	TRBV7-8	-	TRBJ2-3
ASSLAVRRRGNEQF	TRBD1	TRBV7-6	few	TRBJ2-1
ASQLTGAEQY	-	TRBV25-1	few	TRBJ2-7
ASSFSGRATDTQY	TRBD2	TRBV11-2	few	TRBJ2-3
ASSQDPRQGLASGELF	TRBD2	TRBV4-2	-	TRBJ2-2
ASSLVAGSYGYT	-	TRBV27	-	TRBJ1-2
AISYTSGLYNEQF	TRBD2	TRBV10-3	few	TRBJ2-1
ASSYGSSGSHEQF	TRBD2	TRBV6-5	-	TRBJ2-1
ASSGLLGAGANVLT	-	TRBV27	-	TRBJ2-6
SVGAGGGGTGELF	TRBD1	TRBV29-1	-	TRBJ2-2
ASSYRGRENIQY	TRBD1	TRBV5-1	few	TRBJ2-4
SVVVSGAYEQY	-	TRBV29-1	few	TRBJ2-7
ASSISGSTPYEQY	TRBD2	TRBV19	few	-
ASSWAVGQPQH	-	TRBV7-9	few	TRBJ1-5
ASSLDFGFDGKQY	-	TRBV5-1	-	TRBJ2-7
ASSYAYDTEAF	-	TRBV6-5	few	TRBJ1-1
ASSLVLSGTGDGRF	TRBD1	TRBV28	once	TRBJ2-1
ASSPRTSVLGKNIQY	TRBD2	TRBV27	-	TRBJ2-4
ASRYSGRVDEQY	TRBD2	TRBV6-5	few	TRBJ2-7
ASSEPGQGPRETQY	TRBD1	TRBV10-2	few	TRBJ2-5
ASSRDRFGDQPQH	TRBD1	TRBV6-5	-	TRBJ1-5